This T cell receptor beta chain is from a study of cytomegalovirus exposure and HLA in healthy donors. PCR involved 60 Vbeta and 13 Jbeta primers. Only in-frame clones appear in the TCRdb table, and some are missing; sequencing was by immunoSEQ multiplex PCR. The sample shows roughly 150,000 clones, roughly four fifths of them seen only once. Notes on the study in general: Within an earlier analysis, most TCR beta V segments proved productive either about 87% or about 30% of the time. The dataset shows that most TCR sequences were rare, while some public TCRs occurred in many donors. Some V segments (TRBV6-2 and TRBV6-3 among them) were excluded as indistinguishable. In a later analysis, most CMV-associated TCR beta chains appeared HLA-restricted.

This CDR3 spans 15 amino acids. The germline V gene has CDR1 MDHEN and CDR2 SYDVKM. The ends lost 5 bases at V and 2 bases at J; junction bases unmatched: 7. Remarks on this clone: Its antigen is still unknown.

This chain connects TRBV28 to TRBJ2-5; TRBD2 matches 8 bases. The sequence was obtained from a female donor in good health and CMV-seronegative. Sequenced: PBMCs. The CDR3 DNA is TGTGCCAGCAGTATACTAGCGGCCATACAAGAGACCCAGTACTTC. Translated, it gives CASSILAAIQETQYF.